Listed below are T cell receptor beta chains from one sample, sequenced in a study of cytomegalovirus exposure and HLA in healthy donors. Profiling relied on immunoSEQ multiplex PCR, and the TCRdb table lists in-frame clones only, not all of them. The sample shows around 170,000 clones, around 86% of them seen only once. The sequencing sample was made of PBMCs. Source of these receptors: a man aged 40-49 years in good health and CMV-seropositive. The conserved cysteine and the conserved F or W are not part of the CDR3 here. Part of the rows lack a size; the others show once, few, many or a class for expanded clones.

CDR3: AISLRGDAYEQY
V: TRBV10-3
size: few

CDR3: AWSSGGGNEKLF
V: TRBV30
size: -

CDR3: ATSRDTVRSGEAF
V: TRBV15
size: few

CDR3: ASSLGGAPNSPLH
V: TRBV5-4
size: -

CDR3: ASSGGIYEQY
V: TRBV13
size: -

CDR3: ASSLVGQPQGEQY
V: TRBV7-6
size: -

CDR3: ASSVGPGTGEETQY
V: TRBV9
size: -

CDR3: ASSTPSPAPLI
V: TRBV19
size: -

CDR3: ASSSPDRAYEQY
V: TRBV19
size: few

CDR3: ASSLPGVGTDTQY
V: TRBV27
size: -

CDR3: ASSQEIYRERGEKLF
V: TRBV4-1
size: few

CDR3: ATTRGFSEKLF
V: TRBV7-9
size: -

CDR3: ASSQRQGAAEQY
V: TRBV11-2
size: -

CDR3: ATSIGGGKGQPQH
V: TRBV15
size: -

CDR3: SYLGRGTNEKLF
V: TRBV29-1
size: few

CDR3: ASSQGEAPNTEAF
V: TRBV23-1
size: -

CDR3: ASTLAGVDEQF
V: TRBV19
size: once

CDR3: ASSGEPTLEQY
V: TRBV11-1
size: -

CDR3: ASSATLGGGYGYT
V: TRBV9
size: -

CDR3: ASRPRDRAGLQPQH
V: TRBV28
size: -

CDR3: AIPMGLGEKLF
V: TRBV7-9
size: -

CDR3: SVRGHLSGNTIY
V: TRBV29-1
size: -

CDR3: ASSLEAGGPGLETQY
V: TRBV5-6
size: once

CDR3: ASSRSDRGDNQPQH
V: TRBV19
size: -

CDR3: ASSSDRGGYT
V: TRBV7-2
size: -

CDR3: ASSGPRDSYNEQF
V: TRBV5-1
size: -

CDR3: ASRRGGGTGELF
V: TRBV6-5
size: -

CDR3: AWKGQGILYGYT
V: TRBV30
size: -

CDR3: ASSGISDRGRWTDTQY
V: TRBV9
size: -